These 8 T cell receptor beta chains came from one sample sequenced in a study of post-analysis software for immune sequencing data. Points from the study as a whole: Elevated frequency relative to controls characterized 4 or 5 TRBV segments in patients, TRBV5-6, TRBV5-1 and TRBV20-1 among them.

The authors incorporated unique molecular identifiers into the TCR beta cDNA libraries. A single record per CDR3 protein comes from TCRdb applying MiXCR to the PCR reads. Of roughly 600,000 distinct CDR3 sequences listed, around 40% are singletons. Antigen specificity for these receptors is unknown. The material sequenced was blood. The receptors shown here come from a girl aged 5-17 years with multiple sclerosis.

This clonotype has only a few counts. The V and J genes are TRBV12-3 or TRBV12-4 and TRBJ1-4; the D is unclear. The germline V and J ends were trimmed by 7 bases and 5 bases, with 11 bases remaining between them. This CDR3 has 13 amino acids. In nucleotides, the CDR3 is TGTGCCAGCACCGAGGTCGGGAATGAAAAACTGTTTTTT. It is translated as CASTEVGNEKLFF.

The chain combines TRBV20-1 with TRBJ2-7; D uncertain. CDR3 length: 12 amino acids. Germline CDR1 reads DFQATT; CDR2 reads SNEGSKA (reference sequence). Trimming took off 1 base at V and 4 bases at J, with 8 bases between the two ends. CDR3 in amino acids: CSARVPPYEQYF. The DNA for the CDR3 is TGCAGTGCTAGAGTGCCCCCATACGAGCAGTACTTC.

The chain links TRBV12-3 or TRBV12-4 to TRBJ2-7; D unresolved. The V end was cut by 5 bases, the J end by 3 bases, with 8 bases between. The CDR3 consists of 12 residues. The CDR3 sequence is CASSLPHYEQYF. The CDR3 nucleotides read TGTGCCAGCAGTCTTCCCCACTACGAGCAGTACTTC.

The chain couples TRBV10-3 to TRBJ1-2, with 10 bases lining up with TRBD1. Per the germline V gene, CDR1 is ENHRY and CDR2 is SYGVKD. The length of the CDR3 is 15 residues. After removal of 3 bases from V and 4 bases from J, the junction contained 5 bases not matched to a gene. As DNA, the CDR3 is TGTGCCATCAGTGATGGGGGACAGGGGATCTATGGCTACACCTTC. Its protein product is CAISDGGQGIYGYTF.

In this sample, this clonotype turned up a few times. The chain recombines TRBV5-1 with TRBJ1-2, with D unclear. Germline values: CDR1 SGHRS, CDR2 YFSETQ. This CDR3 is 14 amino acids long. Trimming took off 1 base at V and 7 bases at J, with 14 bases between the two ends. This CDR3 is CASSLSRFWRGYTF. The DNA of the CDR3 is TGCGCCAGCAGCTTGTCCAGGTTTTGGCGTGGCTACACCTTC.

V and J are TRBV6-6 and TRBJ2-1, with 8 bases identical to TRBD1. V shed 6 bases, J shed 6 bases, and the junction held 10 bases outside the gene matches. The CDR3 is 15 amino acids. Germline loops: CDR1 MNHNY, CDR2 SVGAGI (reference sequence). The CDR3 coding sequence is TGTGCCAGCAGGCTCAAACAGGGGGTAGGCAATGAGCAGTTCTTC. It specifies CASRLKQGVGNEQFF.

The chain uses TRBV7-6 and TRBJ2-1; unclear D gene. The CDR3 totals 11 residues. Germline lookup yields CDR1 SGHVS and CDR2 FNYEAQ. The V gene lost 5 bases and the J gene lost 5 bases, with 4 bases spanning the gap. CDR3 loop: CASSHDNEQFF. The CDR3 DNA sequence: TGTGCCAGCAGCCACGACAATGAGCAGTTCTTC.

Turning to this clonotype: An end of the junction does not agree with germline; a read error may underlie this. The genes are TRBV5-1 and TRBJ1-4; weak D call: TRBD1 (6 bases). The CDR3 runs to 16 residues. Germline values: CDR1 SGHRS, CDR2 YFSETQ. The CDR3 nucleotides read TGCGCCAGCAGCCTAGACAGGAGTTCAACTAATGAAAAGCTGTTTTTT. Its translation: CASSLDRSSTNEKLFF.